This TCR beta chain was profiled in a study of molecular identifiers for immune sequencing clone quantification. To note about this clonotype: Its cognate antigen is unknown.

Previously reported methods and listed TCR primers produced the bulk TCR libraries. TCRdb analysed the PCR reads with MiXCR anew, one entry per CDR3 protein. This sample has approximately 590,000 distinct CDR3 sequences; around 25% occur once, and the top ten carry about 0.81%. V gave up 5 bases and J gave up 2 bases; unmatched junction bases: 5. This CDR3 region has 14 residues. Germline-derived CDR1 and CDR2 are SGHRS and YFSETQ. Broader study findings: Highly expanded clones may be undercounted when identical TCR molecules share barcodes.

Source material for naive CD8 libraries was about 19,000 to 1,100,000 sorted cells, with 10%, 30% or 50% RNA. Using a CD8+CD4-CCR7+CD45RA+ phenotype, naive CD8 T cells were sorted. Source material: naive CD8+ T cells from blood, with Jurkat cell RNA spiked in. Stated subset: FACS-sorted CD8+CD4-CCR7+CD45RA+ naive T cells. The V call is TRBV5-1, the J call TRBJ2-7; 9 nucleotides align to TRBD1. The TCR comes from a human donor in good health. Some libraries in this study had Jurkat cell RNA spiked in. The CDR3 is CASRQGTGTYEQYF. The CDR3 nucleotides are TGCGCCAGCAGACAAGGGACAGGGACCTACGAGCAGTACTTC. The full variable domain, in which reference TRBV5-1 and TRBJ2-7 provide the parts outside the CDR3, is KAGVTQTPRYLIKTRGQQVTLSCSPISGHRSVSWYQQTPGQGLQFLFEYFSETQRNKGNFPGRFSGRQFSNSRSEMNVSTLELGDSALYLCASRQGTGTYEQYFGPGTRLTVT.